These 8 T cell receptor beta chains came from one sample sequenced in a study of graft-versus-host responses after intestinal transplantation (dated by TCRdb to the early 2020s). Their recognized antigens are unknown. Explained via the paper, the time point label denotes: cells obtained before transplantation from donor or recipient. The library was obtained by the immunoSEQ multiplex PCR assay. Drawn from immuneACCESS, this table holds only the in-frame rearrangements with V and J called that TCRdb kept. Clones are partly lost; checked studies trace under half to an unresolved V gene and leave the rest unexplained. Across this sample there are approximately 50,000 clones, with about 81% seen only once. The ten largest clones take up about 0.43% of the sample. The specimen comprised unstimulated CD4+ T cells sorted from spleen or lymph node cells, sampled before transplant. The receptors stem from a human donor who was the organ donor for an intestinal transplant.

J is TRBJ2-2 and V is TRBV4-2; D gene unclear. In germline, CDR1 is LGHNA, CDR2 YNFKEQ. The CDR3 is 14 amino acids. The V end lost 0 bases, the J end lost 5 bases, and 7 bases lay between the germline ends. The CDR3 sequence: CASSQESWTGELFF. DNA of the CDR3: TGTGCCAGCAGCCAAGAGTCATGGACCGGGGAGCTGTTTTTT.

The chain carries TRBV6-4 and TRBJ2-3, with unresolved D. The ends were cut back, 0 bases at V and 0 bases at J, with 10 bases in the middle. This CDR3 contains 16 residues. Germline CDR1 is MRHNA and CDR2 is SNTAGT. The CDR3, as DNA: TGTGCCAGCAGTGACTCTTGGGGAAAAAGCACAGATACGCAGTATTTT. This gives the protein CASSDSWGKSTDTQYF.

The chain combines TRBV19 with TRBJ1-2, with 7 bases aligning to TRBD1. CDR1 is LNHDA, CDR2 SQIVND, per germline (reference sequence). Germline trimming cut 4 bases from V and 7 bases from J; bases unmatched to any gene: 0. The CDR3 is 11 residues long. The CDR3 spells CASSNRGGYTF. For the CDR3, the DNA is TGTGCCAGTAGTAACAGGGGTGGCTACACCTTC. Together with reference TRBV19 and TRBJ1-2, the CDR3 gives the full variable domain: DGGITQSPKYLFRKEGQNVTLSCEQNLNHDAMYWYRQDPGQGLRLIYYSQIVNDFQKGDIAEGYSVSREKKESFPLTVTSAQKNPTAFYLCASSNRGGYTFGSGTRLTVV.

The chain links TRBV6-5 to TRBJ1-3; 9 bases are shared with TRBD1. Germline V lookup: CDR1 MNHEY, CDR2 SVGAGI. With 7 bases clipped from V and 4 bases from J, the junction kept 5 bases outside the gene matches. The CDR3 is 14 amino acids. The chain's CDR3 is CASTNRGLGNTIYF. The DNA of the CDR3 is TGTGCCAGCACAAACAGGGGGCTCGGAAACACCATATATTTT.

This chain links TRBV5-6 with TRBJ2-1; D not resolved. The length of the CDR3 is 11 residues. Germline values: CDR1 SGHDT, CDR2 YYEEEE. Trimming left V 4 bases short and J 5 bases short, with 4 bases between. Here the CDR3 reads CASSVDNEQFF. CDR3 nucleotide sequence: TGTGCCAGCAGCGTCGACAATGAGCAGTTCTTC.

CDR3 in amino acids: CAWSRWDPLITDTQYF. CDR3 coding DNA: TGTGCCTGGAGTAGGTGGGACCCTCTTATAACAGATACGCAGTATTTT. The V and J genes are TRBV30 and TRBJ2-3; either TRBD1 or TRBD2 may supply D (5 bases each). The germline V and J ends were trimmed by 2 bases and 3 bases, with 18 bases remaining between them. CDR1 and CDR2 from the germline V gene are GTSNPN and SVGIG (reference sequence). The CDR3 consists of 16 residues.

V is TRBV11-2 and J is TRBJ2-7, with D unresolved. The V end lost 1 base, the J end lost 2 bases, and 18 bases lay between the germline ends. The CDR3 covers 17 residues. Germline V gene data show CDR1 as SGHAT and CDR2 as FQNNGV. The CDR3 nucleotides are TGTGCCAGCAGCTTAGCGGCAGGCGCCCTAATAACCTACGAGCAGTACTTC. Protein product: CASSLAAGALITYEQYF.

This clone was observed a handful of times. The V gene is TRBV6-1, the J gene TRBJ2-7; perhaps D is TRBD1 or TRBD2 (5 bases each). Trimming removed 6 bases at V and 0 bases at J, with 15 bases between. The germline gives CDR1 MNHNS, CDR2 SASEGT. The CDR3 length is 15 residues. CDR3 protein: CASRVKWDGSYEQYF. The CDR3 DNA reads TGTGCCAGCAGAGTGAAATGGGACGGCTCCTACGAGCAGTACTTC.